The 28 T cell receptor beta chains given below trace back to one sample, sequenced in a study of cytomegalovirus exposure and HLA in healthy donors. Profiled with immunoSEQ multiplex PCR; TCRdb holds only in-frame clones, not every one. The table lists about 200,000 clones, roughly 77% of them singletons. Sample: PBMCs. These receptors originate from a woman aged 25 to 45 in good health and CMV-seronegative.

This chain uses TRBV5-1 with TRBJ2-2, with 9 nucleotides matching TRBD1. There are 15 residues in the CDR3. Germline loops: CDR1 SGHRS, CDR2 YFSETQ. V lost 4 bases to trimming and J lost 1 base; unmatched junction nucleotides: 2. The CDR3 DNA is TGCGCCAGCAGCCCGGGACAGGGGAACACCGGGGAGCTGTTTTTT. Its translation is CASSPGQGNTGELFF.

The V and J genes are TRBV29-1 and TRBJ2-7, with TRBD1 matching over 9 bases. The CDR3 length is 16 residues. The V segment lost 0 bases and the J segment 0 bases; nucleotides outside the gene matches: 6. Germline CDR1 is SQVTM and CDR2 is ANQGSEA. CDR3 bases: TGCAGCGTTGAAGATCGGGGGACAGGGTCCTCCTACGAGCAGTACTTC. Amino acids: CSVEDRGTGSSYEQYF.

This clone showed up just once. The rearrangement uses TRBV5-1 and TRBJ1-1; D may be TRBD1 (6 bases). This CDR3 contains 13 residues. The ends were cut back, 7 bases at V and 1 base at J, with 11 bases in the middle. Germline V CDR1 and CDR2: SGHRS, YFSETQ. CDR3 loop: CASVGQWNTEAFF. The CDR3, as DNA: TGCGCCAGCGTCGGACAGTGGAACACTGAAGCTTTCTTT.

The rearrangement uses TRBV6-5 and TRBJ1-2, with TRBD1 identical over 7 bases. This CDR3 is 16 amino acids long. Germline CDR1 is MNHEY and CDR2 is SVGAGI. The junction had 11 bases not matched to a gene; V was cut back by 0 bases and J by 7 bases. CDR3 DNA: TGTGCCAGCAGTTACTCTGGATCCGAGGGGGCGCCTGGCTACACCTTC. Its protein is CASSYSGSEGAPGYTF.

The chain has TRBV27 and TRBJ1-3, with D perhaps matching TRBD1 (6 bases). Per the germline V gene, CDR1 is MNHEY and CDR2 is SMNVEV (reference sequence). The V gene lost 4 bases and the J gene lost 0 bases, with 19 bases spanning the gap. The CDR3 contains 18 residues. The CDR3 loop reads CASSSSTWEGHSGNTIYF. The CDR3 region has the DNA TGTGCCAGCAGTTCCTCAACATGGGAGGGACACTCTGGAAACACCATATATTTT.

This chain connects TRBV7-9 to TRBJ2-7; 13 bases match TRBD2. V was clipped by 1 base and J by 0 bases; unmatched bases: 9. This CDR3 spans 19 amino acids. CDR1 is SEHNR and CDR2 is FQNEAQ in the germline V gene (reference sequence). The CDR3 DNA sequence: TGTGCCAGCAGCTTAGTTCTCTCGACTAGCGGGAGGATCTCCTACGAGCAGTACTTC. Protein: CASSLVLSTSGRISYEQYF.

Here the CDR3 reads CAIQKAGGETQYF. Written as DNA, the CDR3 is TGTGCCATACAGAAAGCGGGGGGGGAGACCCAGTACTTC. The chain couples TRBV6-8 to TRBJ2-5; 10 bases are shared with TRBD2. Germline V lookup: CDR1 MNHGY, CDR2 SAAAGT. J gave up 5 bases and V 10 bases, and 7 bases lay outside the gene matches. This CDR3 region has 13 residues.

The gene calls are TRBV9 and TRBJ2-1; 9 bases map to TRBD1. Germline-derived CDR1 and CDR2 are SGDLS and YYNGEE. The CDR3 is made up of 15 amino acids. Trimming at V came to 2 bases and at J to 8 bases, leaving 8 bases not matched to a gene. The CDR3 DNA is TGTGCCAGCAGCGTCCCGGGACAGGGCCTCCATGAGCAGTTCTTC. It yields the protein CASSVPGQGLHEQFF.

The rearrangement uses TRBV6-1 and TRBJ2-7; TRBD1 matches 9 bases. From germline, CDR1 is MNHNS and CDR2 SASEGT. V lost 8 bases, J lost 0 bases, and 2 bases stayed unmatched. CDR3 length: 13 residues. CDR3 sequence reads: CASDRGSSYEQYF. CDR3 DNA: TGTGCCAGCGACAGGGGGAGCTCCTACGAGCAGTACTTC.

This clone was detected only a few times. CDR3 loop: CASSEFERTGGYTF. DNA of the CDR3: TGTGCCAGCAGTGAATTCGAGCGGACGGGCGGCTACACCTTC. This chain connects TRBV6-1 to TRBJ1-2, with unresolved D. The CDR3 covers 14 residues. V was shortened by 2 bases and J by 8 bases, with 15 bases between the two germline ends. The V gene's germline CDR1 is MNHNS and CDR2 SASEGT.

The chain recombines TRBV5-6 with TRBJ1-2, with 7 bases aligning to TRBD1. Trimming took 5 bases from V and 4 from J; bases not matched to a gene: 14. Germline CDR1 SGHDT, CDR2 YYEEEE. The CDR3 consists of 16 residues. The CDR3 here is CASRANRRGQGYGYTF. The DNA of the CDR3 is TGTGCCAGCAGAGCAAACCGAAGGGGGCAAGGCTATGGCTACACCTTC.

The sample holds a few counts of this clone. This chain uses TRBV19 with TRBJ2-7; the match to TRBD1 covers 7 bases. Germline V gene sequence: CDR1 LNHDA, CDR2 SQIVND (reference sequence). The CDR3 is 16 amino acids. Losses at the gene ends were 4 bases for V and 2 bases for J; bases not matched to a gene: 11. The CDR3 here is CASSTRTGLTAYEQYF. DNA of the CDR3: TGTGCCAGTAGTACCCGGACAGGACTTACTGCCTACGAGCAGTACTTC. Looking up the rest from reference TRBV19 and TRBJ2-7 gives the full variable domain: DGGITQSPKYLFRKEGQNVTLSCEQNLNHDAMYWYRQDPGQGLRLIYYSQIVNDFQKGDIAEGYSVSREKKESFPLTVTSAQKNPTAFYLCASSTRTGLTAYEQYFGPGTRLTVT.

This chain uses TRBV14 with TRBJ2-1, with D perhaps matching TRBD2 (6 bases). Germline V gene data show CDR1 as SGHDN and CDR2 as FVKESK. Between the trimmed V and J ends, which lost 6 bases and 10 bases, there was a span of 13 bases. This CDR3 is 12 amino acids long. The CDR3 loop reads CASSRFGGEQFF. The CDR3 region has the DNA TGTGCCAGCAGTAGATTTGGAGGGGAGCAGTTCTTC.

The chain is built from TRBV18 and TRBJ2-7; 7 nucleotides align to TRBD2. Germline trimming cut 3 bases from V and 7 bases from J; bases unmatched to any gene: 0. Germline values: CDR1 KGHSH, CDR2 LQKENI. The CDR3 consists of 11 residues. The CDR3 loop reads CASSPGGEQYF. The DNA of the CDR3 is TGTGCCAGCTCACCCGGGGGGGAGCAGTACTTC.

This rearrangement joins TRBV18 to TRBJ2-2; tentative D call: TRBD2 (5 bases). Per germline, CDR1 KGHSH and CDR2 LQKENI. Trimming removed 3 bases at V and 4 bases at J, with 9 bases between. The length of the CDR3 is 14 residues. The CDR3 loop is CASSPQEGTGELFF. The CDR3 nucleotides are TGTGCCAGCTCACCCCAAGAGGGCACCGGGGAGCTGTTTTTT.

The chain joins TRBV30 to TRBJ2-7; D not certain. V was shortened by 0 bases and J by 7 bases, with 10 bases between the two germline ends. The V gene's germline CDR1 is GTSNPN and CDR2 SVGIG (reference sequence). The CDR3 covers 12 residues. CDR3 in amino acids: CAWSVVRREQYF. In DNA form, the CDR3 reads TGTGCCTGGAGTGTAGTTCGGCGGGAGCAGTACTTC.

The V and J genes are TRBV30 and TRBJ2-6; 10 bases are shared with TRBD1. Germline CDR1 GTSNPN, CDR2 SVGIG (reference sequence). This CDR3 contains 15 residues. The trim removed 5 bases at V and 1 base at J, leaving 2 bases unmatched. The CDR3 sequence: CAWRDRGSGANVLTF. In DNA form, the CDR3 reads TGTGCCTGGCGGGACAGGGGATCTGGGGCCAACGTCCTGACTTTC.

The CDR3 DNA reads as TGTGCCAGCAGTGTCCAAACTGGTGAGCAGTACTTC. This codes for CASSVQTGEQYF. This chain connects TRBV6-1 to TRBJ2-7; D gene unclear. The CDR3 length is 12 residues. V lost 4 bases and J lost 7, with 11 bases in between. Germline CDR1 MNHNS, CDR2 SASEGT.

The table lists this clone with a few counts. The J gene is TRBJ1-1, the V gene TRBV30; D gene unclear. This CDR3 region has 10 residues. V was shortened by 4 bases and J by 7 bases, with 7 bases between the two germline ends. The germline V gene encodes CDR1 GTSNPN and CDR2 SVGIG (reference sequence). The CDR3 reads CAWNTDEAFF. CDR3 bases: TGTGCCTGGAATACAGATGAAGCTTTCTTT. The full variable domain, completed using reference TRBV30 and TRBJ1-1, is SQTIHQWPATLVQPVGSPLSLECTVEGTSNPNLYWYRQAAGRGLQLLFYSVGIGQISSEVPQNLSASRPQDRQFILSSKKLLLSDSGFYLCAWNTDEAFFGQGTRLTVV.

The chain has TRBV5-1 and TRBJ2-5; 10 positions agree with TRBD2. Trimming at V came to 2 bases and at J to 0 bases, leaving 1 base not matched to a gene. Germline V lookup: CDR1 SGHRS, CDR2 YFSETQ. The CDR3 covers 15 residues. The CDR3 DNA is TGCGCCAGCAGCTTCCTAGCGGGGGACCAAGAGACCCAGTACTTC. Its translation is CASSFLAGDQETQYF.

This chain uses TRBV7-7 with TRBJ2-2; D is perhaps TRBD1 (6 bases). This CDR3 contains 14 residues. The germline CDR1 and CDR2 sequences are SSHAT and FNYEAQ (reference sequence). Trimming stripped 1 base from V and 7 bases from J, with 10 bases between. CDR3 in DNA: TGTGCCAGCAGCTTAGACAGGGCGGGCGGGGAGCTGTTTTTT. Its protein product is CASSLDRAGGELFF.

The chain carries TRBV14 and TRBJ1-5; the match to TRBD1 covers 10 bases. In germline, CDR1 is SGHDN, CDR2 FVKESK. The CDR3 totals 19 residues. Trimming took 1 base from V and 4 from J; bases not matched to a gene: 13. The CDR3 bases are TGTGCCAGCAGCCAAGCCAAAGGACAGGGGGACAACTGGAATCAGCCCCAGCATTTT. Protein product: CASSQAKGQGDNWNQPQHF.

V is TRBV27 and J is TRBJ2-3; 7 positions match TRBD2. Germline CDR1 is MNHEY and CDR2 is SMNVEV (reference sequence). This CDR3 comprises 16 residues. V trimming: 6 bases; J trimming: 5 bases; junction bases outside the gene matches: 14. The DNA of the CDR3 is TGTGCCAGCAGCTACACGGGACTACCGGGTGAAGATACGCAGTATTTT. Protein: CASSYTGLPGEDTQYF.

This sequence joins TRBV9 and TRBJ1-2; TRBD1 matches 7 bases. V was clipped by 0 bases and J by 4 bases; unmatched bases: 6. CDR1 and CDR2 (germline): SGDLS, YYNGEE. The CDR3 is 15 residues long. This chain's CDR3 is CASSVEDRRAYGYTF. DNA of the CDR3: TGTGCCAGCAGCGTAGAGGACAGGAGGGCCTATGGCTACACCTTC.

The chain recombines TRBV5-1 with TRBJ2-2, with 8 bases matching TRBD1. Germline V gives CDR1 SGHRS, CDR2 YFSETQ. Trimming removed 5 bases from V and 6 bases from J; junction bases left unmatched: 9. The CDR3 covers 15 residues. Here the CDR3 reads CASSQRTGSPGELFF. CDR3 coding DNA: TGCGCCAGCAGTCAGCGGACAGGGTCCCCCGGGGAGCTGTTTTTT.

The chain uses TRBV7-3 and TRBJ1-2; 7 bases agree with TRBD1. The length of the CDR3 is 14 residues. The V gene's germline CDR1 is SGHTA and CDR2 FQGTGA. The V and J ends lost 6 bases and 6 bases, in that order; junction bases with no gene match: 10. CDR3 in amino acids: CASRRGTENDGYTF. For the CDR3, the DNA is TGTGCCAGCAGGCGTGGGACAGAGAACGATGGCTACACCTTC.

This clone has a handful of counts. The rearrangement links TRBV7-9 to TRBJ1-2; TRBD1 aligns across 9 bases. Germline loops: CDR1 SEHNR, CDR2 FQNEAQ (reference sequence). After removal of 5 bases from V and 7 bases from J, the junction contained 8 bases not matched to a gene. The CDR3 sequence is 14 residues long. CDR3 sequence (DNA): TGTGCCAGCAGCCCGAGGACAGGGGAGGGTGGCTACACCTTC. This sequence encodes CASSPRTGEGGYTF. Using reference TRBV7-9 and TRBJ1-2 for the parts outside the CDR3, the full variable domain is DTGVSQNPRHKITKRGQNVTFRCDPISEHNRLYWYRQTLGQGPEFLTYFQNEAQLEKSRLLSDRFSAERPKGSFSTLEIQRTEQGDSAMYLCASSPRTGEGGYTFGSGTRLTVV.

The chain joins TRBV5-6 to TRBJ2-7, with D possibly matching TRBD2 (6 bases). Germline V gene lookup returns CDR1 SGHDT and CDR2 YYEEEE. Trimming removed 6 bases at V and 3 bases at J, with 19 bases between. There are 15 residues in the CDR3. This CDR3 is CASTHGGTGDYEQYF. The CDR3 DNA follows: TGTGCCAGCACCCATGGCGGGACCGGAGACTACGAGCAGTACTTC.